A single T cell receptor (beta chain) is shown here with its context. No antigen is known for it. The CDR3 runs 14 residues. Trimming pared 5 bases from V and 8 bases from J, leaving 16 bases between. The V gene's germline CDR1 is LGHNT and CDR2 FRNRAP. Generated by immunoSEQ multiplex PCR, the TCRdb table keeps only in-frame clones and is missing some. The table has under 200,000 clones, roughly nine tenths seen once; the top ten hold over 4%. The sample is drawn from a study of cytomegalovirus exposure and HLA in healthy donors. Findings and limits, study-wide: In vitro assays verified that a few CMV-associated chains recognized CMV antigens specifically. Altogether, 150 to 200 TCR beta chains were recorded as cytomegalovirus-associated.

The sequencing input was PBMCs. The sequence derives from a man younger than 35 in good health and CMV-seropositive. This chain links TRBV12-5 with TRBJ2-1; TRBD2 might be the D (5 bases). In nucleotides, the CDR3 is TGTGCTAGTGGTAGAGGGTCCCGGTGGGATGAGCAGTTCTTC. Amino acid sequence: CASGRGSRWDEQFF.